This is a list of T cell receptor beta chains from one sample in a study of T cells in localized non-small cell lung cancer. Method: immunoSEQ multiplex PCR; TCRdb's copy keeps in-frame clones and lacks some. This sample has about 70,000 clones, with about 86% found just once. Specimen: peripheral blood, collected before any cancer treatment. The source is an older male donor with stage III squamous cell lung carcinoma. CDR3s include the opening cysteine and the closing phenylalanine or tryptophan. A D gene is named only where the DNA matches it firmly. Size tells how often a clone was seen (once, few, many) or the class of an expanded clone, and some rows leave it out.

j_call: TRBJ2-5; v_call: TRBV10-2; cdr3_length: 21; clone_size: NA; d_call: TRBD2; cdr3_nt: TGCGCCAGCAGTGAGTCGAGGCGTATAGGGGCTAGCGGGGGCCCTAGGGGGACCCAGTACTTC; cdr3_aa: CASSESRRIGASGGPRGTQYF
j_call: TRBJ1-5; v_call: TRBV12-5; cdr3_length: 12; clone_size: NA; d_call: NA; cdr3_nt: TGTGCTAGTGCGGAGGGCAATCAGCCCCAGCATTTT; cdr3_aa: CASAEGNQPQHF
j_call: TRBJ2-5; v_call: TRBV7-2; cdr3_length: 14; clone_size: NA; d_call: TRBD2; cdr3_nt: TGTGCCAGCAGCTTAGGTGGGGGGGATAAGACCCAGTACTTC; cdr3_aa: CASSLGGGDKTQYF
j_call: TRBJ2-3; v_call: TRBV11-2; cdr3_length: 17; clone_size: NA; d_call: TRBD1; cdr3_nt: TGTGCCAGCAGCTTTTATATGACAGGGTCAAACACAGATACGCAGTATTTT; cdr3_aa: CASSFYMTGSNTDTQYF
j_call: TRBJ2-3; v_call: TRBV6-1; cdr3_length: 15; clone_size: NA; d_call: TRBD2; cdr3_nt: TGTGCCAGCAGTGCGACTAGCGGGGGGACAGATACGCAGTATTTT; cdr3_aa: CASSATSGGTDTQYF
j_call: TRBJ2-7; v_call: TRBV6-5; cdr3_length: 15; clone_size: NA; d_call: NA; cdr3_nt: TGTGCCAGCAGGAGGGGCGCGGGATCTCCCTACGAGCAGTACTTC; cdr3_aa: CASRRGAGSPYEQYF
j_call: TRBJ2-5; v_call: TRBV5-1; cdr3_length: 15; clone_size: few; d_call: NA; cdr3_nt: TGCGCCAGCAGCTTGGCCGGGGCTAGACACGAGACCCAGTACTTC; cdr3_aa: CASSLAGARHETQYF
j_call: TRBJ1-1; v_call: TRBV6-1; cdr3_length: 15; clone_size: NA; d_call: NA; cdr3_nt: TGTGCCAGCAGTAATATGCTATCCCGGAGCACTGAAGCTTTCTTT; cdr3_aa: CASSNMLSRSTEAFF
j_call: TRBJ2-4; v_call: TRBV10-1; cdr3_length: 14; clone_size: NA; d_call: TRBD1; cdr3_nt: TGCGCCAGCAGTGGGGGGACAGGACAAAACATTCAGTACTTC; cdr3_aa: CASSGGTGQNIQYF
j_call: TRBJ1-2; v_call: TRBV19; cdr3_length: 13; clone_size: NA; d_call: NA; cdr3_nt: TGTGCCAGTACCCCTGGGCACCTCTATGGCTACACCTTC; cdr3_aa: CASTPGHLYGYTF
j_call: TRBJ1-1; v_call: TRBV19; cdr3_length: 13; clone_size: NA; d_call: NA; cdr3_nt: TGTGCCAGTAGGGGAAGGGCTAACACTGAAGCTTTCTTT; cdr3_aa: CASRGRANTEAFF
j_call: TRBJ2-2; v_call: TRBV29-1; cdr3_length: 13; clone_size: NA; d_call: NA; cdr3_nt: TGCAGCGCCTCTGGTCCAGGGATCGGGGAGCTGTTTTTT; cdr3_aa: CSASGPGIGELFF
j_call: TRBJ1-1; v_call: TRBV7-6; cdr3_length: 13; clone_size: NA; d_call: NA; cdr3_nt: TGTGCCAGCAGCCCGCTGGGGGTCACTGAAGCTTTCTTT; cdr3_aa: CASSPLGVTEAFF
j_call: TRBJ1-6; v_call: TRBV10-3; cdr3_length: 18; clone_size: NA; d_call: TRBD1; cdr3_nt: TGTGCCATCAGTGATCCCACAGGGGGCGACTCGAATAATTCACCCCTCCACTTT; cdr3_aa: CAISDPTGGDSNNSPLHF
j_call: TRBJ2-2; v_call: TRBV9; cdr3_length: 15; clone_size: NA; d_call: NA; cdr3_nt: TGTGCCAGCAGCGGGACAGCTACGAACACCGGGGAGCTGTTTTTT; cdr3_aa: CASSGTATNTGELFF
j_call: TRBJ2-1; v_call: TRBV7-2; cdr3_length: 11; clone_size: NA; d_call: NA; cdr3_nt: TGTGCCAGCAGCTTCCGCGATGAGCAGTTCTTC; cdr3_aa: CASSFRDEQFF
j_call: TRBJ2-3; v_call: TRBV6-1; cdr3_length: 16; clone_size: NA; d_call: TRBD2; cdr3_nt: TGTGCCAGCAGTGACGGGGGGTTGAGGATCACAGATACGCAGTATTTT; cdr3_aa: CASSDGGLRITDTQYF
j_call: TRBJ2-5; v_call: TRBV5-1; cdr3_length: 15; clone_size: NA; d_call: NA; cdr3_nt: TGCGCCAGCAGCTTGGGACCTGGTTCTCAAGAGACCCAGTACTTC; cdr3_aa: CASSLGPGSQETQYF
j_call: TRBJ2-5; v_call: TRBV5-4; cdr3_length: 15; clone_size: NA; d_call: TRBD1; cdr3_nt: TGTGCCAGCAGCGGGCCGGGACAGCGAAAAGAGACCCAGTACTTC; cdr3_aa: CASSGPGQRKETQYF
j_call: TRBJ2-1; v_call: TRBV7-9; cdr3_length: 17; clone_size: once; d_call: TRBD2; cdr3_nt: TGTGCCAGCAGCTTAGAGCGGGGGGGTTTTTCTTACAATGAGCAGTTCTTC; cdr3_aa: CASSLERGGFSYNEQFF
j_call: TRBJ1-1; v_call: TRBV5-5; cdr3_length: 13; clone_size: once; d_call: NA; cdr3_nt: TGTGCCAGCAGGGCACAGGGATTCCCTGAAGCTTTCTTT; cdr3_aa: CASRAQGFPEAFF
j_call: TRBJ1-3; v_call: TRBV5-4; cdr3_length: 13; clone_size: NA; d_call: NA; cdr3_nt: TGTGCCAGCAGCTTGCCCGGGAGGAACACCATATATTTT; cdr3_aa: CASSLPGRNTIYF
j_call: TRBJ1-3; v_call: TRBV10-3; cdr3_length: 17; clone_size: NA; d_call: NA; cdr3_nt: TGTGCCATCAGTGGACCGGGGAGGACCCTCTCTGGAAACACCATATATTTT; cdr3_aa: CAISGPGRTLSGNTIYF
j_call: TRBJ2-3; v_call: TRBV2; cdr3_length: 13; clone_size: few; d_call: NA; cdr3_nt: TGTGCCAGCCAGGGGGGGGGCACAGATACGCAGTATTTT; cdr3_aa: CASQGGGTDTQYF
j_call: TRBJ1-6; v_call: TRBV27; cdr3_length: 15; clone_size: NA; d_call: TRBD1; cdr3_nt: TGTGCCAGCAGTACTCCGACAGGGTATAATTCACCCCTCCACTTT; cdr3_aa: CASSTPTGYNSPLHF
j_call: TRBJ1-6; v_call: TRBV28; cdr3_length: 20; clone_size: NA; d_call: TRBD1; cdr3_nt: TGTGCCAGCAGAATTCAAAATCTACAGGGGGGAGGTTCCTATAATTCACCCCTCCACTTT; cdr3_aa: CASRIQNLQGGGSYNSPLHF
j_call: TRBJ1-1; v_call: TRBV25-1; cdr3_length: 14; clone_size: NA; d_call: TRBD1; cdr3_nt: TGTGCCAGCAGCTCACAGGGGGCTATCACTGAAGCTTTCTTT; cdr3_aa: CASSSQGAITEAFF
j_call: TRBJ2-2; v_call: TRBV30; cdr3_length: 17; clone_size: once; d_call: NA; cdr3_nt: TGTGCCTGGAGTTTCTTCGTACGGGCAGGTGGAACCGGGGAGCTGTTTTTT; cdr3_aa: CAWSFFVRAGGTGELFF
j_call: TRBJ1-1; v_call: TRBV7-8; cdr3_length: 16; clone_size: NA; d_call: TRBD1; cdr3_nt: TGTGCCAGCAGCCCTACCGAGGGACAGTTGAACACTGAAGCTTTCTTT; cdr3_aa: CASSPTEGQLNTEAFF
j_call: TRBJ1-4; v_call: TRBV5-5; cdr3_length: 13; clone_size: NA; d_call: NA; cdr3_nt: TGTGCCAGCGGGAGCGACCTAAATGAAAAACTGTTTTTT; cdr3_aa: CASGSDLNEKLFF
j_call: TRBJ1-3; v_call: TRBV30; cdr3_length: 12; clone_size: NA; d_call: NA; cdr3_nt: TGTGCCTGCGGGGCGTTTGGAAACACCATATATTTT; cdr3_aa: CACGAFGNTIYF
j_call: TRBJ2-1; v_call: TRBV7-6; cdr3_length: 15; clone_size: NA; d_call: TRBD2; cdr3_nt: TGTGCCAGCAGCCCCAGCGGGGGGAAGTACAATGAGCAGTTCTTC; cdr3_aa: CASSPSGGKYNEQFF
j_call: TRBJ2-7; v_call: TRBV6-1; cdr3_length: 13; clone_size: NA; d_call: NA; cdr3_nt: TGTGCCAGCAGTGAACGTCGGCAGGGCCAGCAGTACTTC; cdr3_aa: CASSERRQGQQYF
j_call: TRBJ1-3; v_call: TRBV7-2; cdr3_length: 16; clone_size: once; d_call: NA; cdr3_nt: TGTGCCAGCAGCGCGTATCCTCAGGGCTCTGGAAACACCATATATTTT; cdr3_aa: CASSAYPQGSGNTIYF
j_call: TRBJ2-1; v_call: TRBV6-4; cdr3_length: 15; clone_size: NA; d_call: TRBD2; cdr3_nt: TGTGCCAGCAGTGGACTAGCGGGGGGTTTCAATGAGCAGTTCTTC; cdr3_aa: CASSGLAGGFNEQFF
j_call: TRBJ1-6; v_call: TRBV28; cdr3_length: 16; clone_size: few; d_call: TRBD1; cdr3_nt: TGTGCCAGCAGTGGGACAGCCATCTCCTATAATTCACCCCTCCACTTT; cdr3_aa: CASSGTAISYNSPLHF
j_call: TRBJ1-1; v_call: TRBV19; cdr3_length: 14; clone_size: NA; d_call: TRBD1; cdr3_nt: TGTGCCAGTAGTATTACAGGGGGGAACACTGAAGCTTTCTTT; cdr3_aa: CASSITGGNTEAFF
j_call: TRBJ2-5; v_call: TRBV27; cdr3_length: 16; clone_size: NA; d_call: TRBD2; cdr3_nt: TGTGCCAGCAGTCCTTTAGGAGCGGGGGTTCGCGAGACCCAGTACTTC; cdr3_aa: CASSPLGAGVRETQYF
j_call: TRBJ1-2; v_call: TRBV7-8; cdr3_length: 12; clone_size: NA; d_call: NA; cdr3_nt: TGTGCCAGCAGCCGGACAGTAGATGGCTACACCTTC; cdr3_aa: CASSRTVDGYTF
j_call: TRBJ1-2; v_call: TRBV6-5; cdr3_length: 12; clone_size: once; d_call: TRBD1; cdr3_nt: TGTGCCAGCAGCAGGGGGGACTATGGCTACACCTTC; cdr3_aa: CASSRGDYGYTF
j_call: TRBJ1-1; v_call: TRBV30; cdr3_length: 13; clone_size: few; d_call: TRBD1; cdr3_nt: TGTGCCTGGAGTTACAGGGGGAACACTGAAGCTTTCTTT; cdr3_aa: CAWSYRGNTEAFF
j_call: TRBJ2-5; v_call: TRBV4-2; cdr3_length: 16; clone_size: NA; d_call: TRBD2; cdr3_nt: TGTGCCAGCAGCCAAGTAGCGGGGGGACTCCAAGAGACCCAGTACTTC; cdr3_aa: CASSQVAGGLQETQYF
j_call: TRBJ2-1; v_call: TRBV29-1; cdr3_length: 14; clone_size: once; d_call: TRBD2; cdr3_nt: TGCAGCGTTGTGACTAGCGGGGTATACAATGAGCAGTTCTTC; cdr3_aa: CSVVTSGVYNEQFF
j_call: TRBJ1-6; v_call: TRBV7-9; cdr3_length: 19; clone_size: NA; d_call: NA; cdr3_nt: TGTGCCAGCAGCTTAGATCCAGTTCGGGGGGCATTTCTAAATTCACCCCTCCACTTT; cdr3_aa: CASSLDPVRGAFLNSPLHF
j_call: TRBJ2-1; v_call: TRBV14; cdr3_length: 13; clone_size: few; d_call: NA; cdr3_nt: TGTGCCAGCAGCCAACTTGGGGGAAATGAGCAGTTCTTC; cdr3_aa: CASSQLGGNEQFF
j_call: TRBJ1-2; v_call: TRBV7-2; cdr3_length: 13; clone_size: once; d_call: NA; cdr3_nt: TGTGCCAGCAGCTTAGAGAGGGACTATGGCTACACCTTC; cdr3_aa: CASSLERDYGYTF
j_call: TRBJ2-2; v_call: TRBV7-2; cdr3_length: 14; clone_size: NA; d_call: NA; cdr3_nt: TGTGCCAGCAGCTTATCACCGAACACCGGGGAGCTGTTTTTT; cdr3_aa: CASSLSPNTGELFF
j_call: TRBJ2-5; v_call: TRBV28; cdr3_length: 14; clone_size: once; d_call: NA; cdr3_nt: TGTGCCAGCAGCCCTACTGGGACACGGGAGACCCAGTACTTC; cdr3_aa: CASSPTGTRETQYF
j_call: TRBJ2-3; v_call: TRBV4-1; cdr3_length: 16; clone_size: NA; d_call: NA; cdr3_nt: TGCGCCAGCAGCCCGCGGTTCGAAGGGGACACAGATACGCAGTATTTT; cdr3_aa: CASSPRFEGDTDTQYF
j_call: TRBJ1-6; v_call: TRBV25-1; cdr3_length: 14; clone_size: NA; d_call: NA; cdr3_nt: TGTGCCAGCAGTCTTCCGGGGGGGGTTTCACCCCTCCACTTT; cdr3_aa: CASSLPGGVSPLHF
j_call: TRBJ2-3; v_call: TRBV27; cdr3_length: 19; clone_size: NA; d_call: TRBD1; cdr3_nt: TGTGCCAGCAGGACCCTTACCTCAGGACAGGGAATTGCCACAGATACGCAGTATTTT; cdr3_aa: CASRTLTSGQGIATDTQYF
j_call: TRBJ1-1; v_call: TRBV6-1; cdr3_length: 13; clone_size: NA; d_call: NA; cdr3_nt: TGTGCCAGCAGTGCCTTAAGGAACACTGAAGCTTTCTTT; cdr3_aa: CASSALRNTEAFF
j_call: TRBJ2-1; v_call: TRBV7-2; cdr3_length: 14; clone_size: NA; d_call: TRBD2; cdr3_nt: TGTGCCAGCAGCTTAGGGACTAGCGGGGCTGAGCAGTTCTTC; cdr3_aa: CASSLGTSGAEQFF
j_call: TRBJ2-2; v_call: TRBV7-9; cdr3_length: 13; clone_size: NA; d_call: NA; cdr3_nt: TGTGCCAGCGAAGGGTCTTACACCGGGGAGCTGTTTTTT; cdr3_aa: CASEGSYTGELFF
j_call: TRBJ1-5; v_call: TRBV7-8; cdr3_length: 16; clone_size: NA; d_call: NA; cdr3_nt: TGTGCCAGCAGCTTAGCCTCCGGGGGAGTTAATCAGCCCCAGCATTTT; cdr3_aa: CASSLASGGVNQPQHF
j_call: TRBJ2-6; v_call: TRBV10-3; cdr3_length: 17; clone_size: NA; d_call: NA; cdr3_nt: TGTGCCATCGCTGGGGGTCTCATCAGCTCTGGGGCCAACGTCCTGACTTTC; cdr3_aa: CAIAGGLISSGANVLTF
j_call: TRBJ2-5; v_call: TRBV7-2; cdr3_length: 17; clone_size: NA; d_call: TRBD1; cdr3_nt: TGTGCCAGCAGCTTAGTCGTAGGGGGCCGGGTGAAAGAGACCCAGTACTTC; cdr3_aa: CASSLVVGGRVKETQYF
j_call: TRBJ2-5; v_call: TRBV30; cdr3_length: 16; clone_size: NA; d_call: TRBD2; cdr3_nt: TGTGCCTGGAGTGTCTCTAGCGGGGGGATTGGAGAGACCCAGTACTTC; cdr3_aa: CAWSVSSGGIGETQYF
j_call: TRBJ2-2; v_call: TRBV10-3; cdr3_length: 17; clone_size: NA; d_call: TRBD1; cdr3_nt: TGTGCCATCAGTGACCAGACAGGGGGCTCGGACACCGGGGAGCTGTTTTTT; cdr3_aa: CAISDQTGGSDTGELFF